This T cell receptor beta chain was recovered during a study of blood T cell repertoires in COVID-19 (dated by TCRdb to 2018 to 2020). Study-wide context: The collaborator samples originated in the United States, Italy and Spain and spanned the acute and convalescent phases of COVID-19. Deeply sampled blood TCRbeta repertoires from subjects exposed to, actively infected with, or recovered from COVID-19 were included in the dataset. The material from the prospective study consisted of cDNA or gDNA derived from T cells, B-cell-depleted T cells, or PBMCs. Samples came from the ongoing ImmuneRACE study (first 160 participants) plus 1,254 subjects from 6 global collaborators. Sample metadata almost always included a de-identified subject ID, COVID-19 status, age in years and sex. The repertoires were released in a freely available public database meant as a resource for research on the immune response to SARS-CoV-2. HLA class I and class II types, where available, came from metadata supplied by the sample provider rather than from assay-based typing. General findings and caveats noted by the study authors: How much clinical and demographic metadata was included differed by source and by participant, and the metadata was provided uncurated.

Enrolling through a virtual design, the prospective study's participants ranged in age from roughly 18 to 95 years and lived across 20 to 25 United States geographic areas. To assign participants to cohorts, the prospective study relied on clinical history that participants themselves reported in a screening survey and a study questionnaire. Recovered participants in ImmuneRACE Cohort 3 were defined as having two consecutive negative NP/OP PCR tests, clearance from a healthcare professional, or resolution of symptoms. Mobile phlebotomists in the prospective study collected whole blood, serum and a nasopharyngeal or oropharyngeal swab from every participant. Participants in the prospective study had the option to provide additional blood draws and questionnaires over an approximately 2-month period. Before DNA extraction, blood samples from the prospective study were shipped at room temperature or frozen.

The immunoSEQ Assay, a bias-controlled multiplex PCR, was used to amplify TCRbeta CDR3 regions from genomic DNA. In the authors' own workflow: Nucleated cell counts per sample were estimated from amplification of reference gene primers within the assay. To quantify the absolute abundance of each unique TCRbeta CDR3 rearrangement, sequence reads were collapsed and filtered. Productive Simpson clonality was computed per sample as the square root of Simpson's diversity index over productive rearrangements. TCRdb carries this immuneACCESS record with in-frame sequences only. Its versions omit some clonotypes, under half of them owing to an unresolved V gene in the studies checked, with the rest unexplained. V, J and clone size were drawn from that table, and D and trimming were deduced from the DNA. This sample lists some 350,000 clones; about 87% were detected once. Approximately 5% of the sample is held by the ten biggest clonotypes.

The germline V gene encodes CDR1 MDHEN and CDR2 SYDVKM. The CDR3 holds 16 amino acids from the cysteine to the phenylalanine. The only DNA kept is the CDR3, 48 bases in frame from the first base. The V and J ends are trimmed by 3 bases and 4 bases, leaving 13 bases between them. On this clone itself: Its antigen target is currently unknown. It has no much larger one-base neighbor in the sample; base qualities were not kept.

The chain couples TRBV28 to TRBJ2-6; matching of 6 bases hints at TRBD2 as the D gene. The sequencing input was PBMCs or T cells enriched from blood (not recorded which). The source of this sequence is a woman in her 30s who had recovered from COVID-19. The nucleotide sequence reads TGTGCCAGCAGTTTTCACGGGGGTTTGGGGGCCAACGTCCTGACTTTC. It translates to CASSFHGGLGANVLTF.